This TCR beta chain stems from a study of blood T cells in healthy people across ages. Germline-derived CDR1 and CDR2 are MDHEN and SYDVKM. After removal of 7 bases from V and 2 bases from J, the junction contained 11 bases not matched to a gene. The CDR3 sequence is 15 residues long. Then a second PCR, running roughly 7 to 11 cycles, was carried out with a sample-barcoded 5' primer and a J-beta primer mix. Via MiXCR, TCRdb re-called the 5' RACE reads, giving one row per CDR3 protein. The sample includes 750,000 to 950,000 distinct CDR3 sequences, 25% to 35% of them seen just once. These data also featured in a second study, about T cells of mothers and their children.

The V call is TRBV28, the J call TRBJ2-7; 7 bases fit TRBD1. Sequences were obtained from blood. The TCR was taken from a woman aged 35 to 49 in good health. CDR3 region: CASTKQGTIPYEQYF. The DNA for the CDR3 is TGTGCCAGCACCAAACAGGGGACGATCCCCTACGAGCAGTACTTC.